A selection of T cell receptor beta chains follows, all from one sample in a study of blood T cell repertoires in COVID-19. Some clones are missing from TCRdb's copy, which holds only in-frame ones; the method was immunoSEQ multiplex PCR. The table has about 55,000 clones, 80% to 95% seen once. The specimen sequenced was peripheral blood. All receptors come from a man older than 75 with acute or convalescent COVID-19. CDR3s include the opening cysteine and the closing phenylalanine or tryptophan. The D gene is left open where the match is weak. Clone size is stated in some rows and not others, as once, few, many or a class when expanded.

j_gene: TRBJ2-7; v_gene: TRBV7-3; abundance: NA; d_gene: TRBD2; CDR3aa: CASSSFRDRTGGGCEQYF; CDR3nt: TGTGCCAGCAGCTCTTTCCGAGATCGAACGGGAGGGGGATGCGAGCAGTACTTC
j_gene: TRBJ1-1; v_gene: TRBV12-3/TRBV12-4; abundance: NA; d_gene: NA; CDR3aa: CASCSPGILGAFF; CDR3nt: TGTGCCAGCTGTAGCCCAGGGATTCTTGGCGCTTTCTTT
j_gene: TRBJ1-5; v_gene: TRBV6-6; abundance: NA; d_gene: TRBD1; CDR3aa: CASSYDRVSNQPQHF; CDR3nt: TGTGCCAGCAGTTATGACAGGGTTAGCAATCAGCCCCAGCATTTT
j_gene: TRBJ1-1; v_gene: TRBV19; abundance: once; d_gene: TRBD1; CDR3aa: CASSSGQGNTEAFF; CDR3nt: TGTGCCAGTAGTTCCGGACAGGGGAACACTGAAGCTTTCTTT
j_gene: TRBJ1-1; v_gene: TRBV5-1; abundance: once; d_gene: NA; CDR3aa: CASSWQALNTEAFF; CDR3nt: TGCGCCAGCAGTTGGCAGGCCCTGAACACTGAAGCTTTCTTT
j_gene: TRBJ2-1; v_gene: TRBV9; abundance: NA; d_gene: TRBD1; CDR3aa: CASSVEGQGGQSSSYNEQFF; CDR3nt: TGTGCCAGCAGCGTAGAGGGACAGGGGGGCCAGTCTAGCTCCTACAATGAGCAGTTCTTC
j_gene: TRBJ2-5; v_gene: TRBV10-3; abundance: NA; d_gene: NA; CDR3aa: CAISNLRGTETQYF; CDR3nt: TGTGCCATCAGCAACCTCAGGGGGACTGAGACCCAGTACTTC
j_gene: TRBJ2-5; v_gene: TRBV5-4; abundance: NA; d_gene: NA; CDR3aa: CASSLRAGRETQYF; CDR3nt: TGTGCCAGCAGCTTGAGGGCGGGTCGGGAGACCCAGTACTTC
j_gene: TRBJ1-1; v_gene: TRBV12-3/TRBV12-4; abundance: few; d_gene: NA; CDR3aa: CASSRRGFPEAFF; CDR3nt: TGTGCCAGCAGCCGCAGAGGTTTTCCTGAAGCTTTCTTT
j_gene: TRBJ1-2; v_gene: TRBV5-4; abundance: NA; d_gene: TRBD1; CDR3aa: CASRQGQLGANYGYTF; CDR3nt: TGTGCCAGCAGACAGGGGCAGCTGGGAGCTAACTATGGCTACACCTTC
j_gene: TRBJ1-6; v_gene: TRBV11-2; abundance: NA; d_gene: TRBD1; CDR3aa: CASSPNFDRGPSLHF; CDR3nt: TGTGCCAGCAGCCCGAACTTCGACAGGGGACCATCCCTCCACTTT
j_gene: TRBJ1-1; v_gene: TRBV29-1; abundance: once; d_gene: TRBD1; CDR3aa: CSVGRGQDTEAFF; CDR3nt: TGCAGCGTTGGAAGGGGGCAGGACACTGAAGCTTTCTTT
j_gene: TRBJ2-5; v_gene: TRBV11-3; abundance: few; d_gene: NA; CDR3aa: CASSAGQYQETQYF; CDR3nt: TGTGCCAGCAGCGCGGGACAGTACCAAGAGACCCAGTACTTC
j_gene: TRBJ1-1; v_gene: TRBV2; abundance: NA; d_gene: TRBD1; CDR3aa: CASGQGPAFF; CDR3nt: TGTGCCAGTGGACAGGGACCAGCTTTCTTT
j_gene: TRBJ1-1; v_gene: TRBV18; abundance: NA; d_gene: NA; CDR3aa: CASSPREEAEAFF; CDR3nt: TGTGCCAGCTCACCACGGGAGGAGGCTGAAGCTTTCTTT
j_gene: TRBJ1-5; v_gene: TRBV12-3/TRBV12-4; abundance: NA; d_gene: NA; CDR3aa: CASSFGGNQPQHF; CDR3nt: TGTGCCAGCAGTTTTGGCGGGAATCAGCCCCAGCATTTT
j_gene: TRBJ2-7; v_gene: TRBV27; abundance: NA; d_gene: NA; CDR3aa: CASRPTYEQYF; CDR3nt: TGTGCCAGCAGACCGACTTACGAGCAGTACTTC
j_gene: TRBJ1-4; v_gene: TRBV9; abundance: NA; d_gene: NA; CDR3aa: CASTRGGAPSDNEKLFF; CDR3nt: TGTGCCAGCACCCGGGGGGGGGCGCCTTCCGATAATGAAAAACTGTTTTTT
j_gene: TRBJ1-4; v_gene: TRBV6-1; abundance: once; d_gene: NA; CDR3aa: CASSEPGMNEKLFF; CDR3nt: TGTGCCAGCAGTGAACCAGGGATGAATGAAAAACTGTTTTTT
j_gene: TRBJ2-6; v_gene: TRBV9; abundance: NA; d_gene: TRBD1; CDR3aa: CASTPRGTGVSSSGANVLTF; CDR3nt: TGTGCCAGCACCCCACGCGGGACAGGGGTCTCAAGCTCTGGGGCCAACGTCCTGACTTTC
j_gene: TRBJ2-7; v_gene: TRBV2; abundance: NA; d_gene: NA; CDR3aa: CASSEGEGVEQYF; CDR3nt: TGTGCCAGCAGTGAAGGTGAAGGGGTCGAGCAGTACTTC
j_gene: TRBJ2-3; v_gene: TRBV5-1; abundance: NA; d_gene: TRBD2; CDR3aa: CASSSLAGDADTQYF; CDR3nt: TGCGCCAGCAGCTCACTAGCGGGGGACGCAGATACGCAGTATTTT
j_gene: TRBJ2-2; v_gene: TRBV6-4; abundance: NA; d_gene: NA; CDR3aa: CASSRDLTAGELFF; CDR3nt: TGTGCCAGCAGTCGGGACTTAACGGCCGGGGAGCTGTTTTTT
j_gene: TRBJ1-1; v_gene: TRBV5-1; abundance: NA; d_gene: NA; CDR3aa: CASSSSLVQNTEAFF; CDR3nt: TGCGCCAGCAGCTCCTCCTTAGTCCAGAACACTGAAGCTTTCTTT
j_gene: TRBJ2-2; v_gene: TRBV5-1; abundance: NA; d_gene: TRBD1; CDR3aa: CASSLPTGDTGELFF; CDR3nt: TGCGCCAGCAGCTTGCCGACAGGGGACACCGGGGAGCTGTTTTTT
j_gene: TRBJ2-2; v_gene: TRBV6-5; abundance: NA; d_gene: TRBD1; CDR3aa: CASRTTGVNTGELFF; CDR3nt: TGTGCCAGCAGAACCACAGGGGTAAACACCGGGGAGCTGTTTTTT
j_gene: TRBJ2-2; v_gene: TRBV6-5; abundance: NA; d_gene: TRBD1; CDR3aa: CASSRDRGHAGELFF; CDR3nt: TGTGCCAGCAGCAGGGACAGGGGGCATGCCGGGGAGCTGTTTTTT
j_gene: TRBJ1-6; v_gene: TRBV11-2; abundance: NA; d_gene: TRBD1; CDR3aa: CASSLAHQGARNSPLHF; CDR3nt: TGTGCCAGCAGCTTAGCCCATCAGGGGGCGAGGAATTCACCCCTCCACTTT
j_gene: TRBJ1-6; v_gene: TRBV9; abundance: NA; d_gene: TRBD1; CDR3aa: CASSVGRGGYSPLHF; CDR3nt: TGTGCCAGCAGCGTAGGTAGAGGGGGCTATTCACCCCTCCACTTT
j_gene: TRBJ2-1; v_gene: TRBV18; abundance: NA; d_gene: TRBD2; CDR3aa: CASSLGLAGGLREQFF; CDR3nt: TGTGCCAGCTCACTTGGACTAGCGGGGGGGCTTAGGGAGCAGTTCTTC
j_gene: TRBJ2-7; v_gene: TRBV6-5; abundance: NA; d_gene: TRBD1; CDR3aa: CASRRTGLTYEQYF; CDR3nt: TGTGCCAGCAGAAGGACAGGACTTACCTACGAGCAGTACTTC
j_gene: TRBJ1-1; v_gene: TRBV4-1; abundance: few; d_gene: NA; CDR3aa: CASSQDLQDTEAFF; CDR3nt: TGCGCCAGCAGCCAAGATCTCCAGGACACTGAAGCTTTCTTT
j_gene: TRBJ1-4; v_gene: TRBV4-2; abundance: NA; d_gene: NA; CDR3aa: CASSPPPVPNEKLFF; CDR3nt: TGTGCCAGCAGCCCCCCCCCGGTTCCTAATGAAAAACTGTTTTTT
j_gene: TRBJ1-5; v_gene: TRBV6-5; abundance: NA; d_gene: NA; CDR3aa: CASSQQVISNQPQHF; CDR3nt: TGTGCCAGCAGTCAACAGGTGATTAGCAATCAGCCCCAGCATTTT
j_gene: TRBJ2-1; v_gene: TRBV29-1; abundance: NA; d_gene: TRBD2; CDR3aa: CSAWTSSEQFF; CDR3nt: TGCAGCGCCTGGACTAGCAGTGAGCAGTTCTTC
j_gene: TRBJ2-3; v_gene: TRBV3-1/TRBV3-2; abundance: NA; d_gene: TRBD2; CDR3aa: CASSPLQAGTDTQYF; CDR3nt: TGTGCCAGCAGCCCTCTCCAAGCGGGGACAGATACGCAGTATTTT
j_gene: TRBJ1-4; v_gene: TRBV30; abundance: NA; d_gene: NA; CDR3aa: CAWTGQGNEKLFF; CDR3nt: TGTGCCTGGACCGGGCAGGGAAATGAAAAACTGTTTTTT
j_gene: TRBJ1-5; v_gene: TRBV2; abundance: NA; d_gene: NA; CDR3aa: CASSVSEGQPQHF; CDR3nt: TGTGCCAGCAGTGTATCGGAGGGACAGCCCCAGCATTTT
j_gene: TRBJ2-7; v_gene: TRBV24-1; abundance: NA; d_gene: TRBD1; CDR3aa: CATANRGHEQYF; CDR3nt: TGTGCCACAGCGAACAGGGGGCACGAGCAGTACTTC
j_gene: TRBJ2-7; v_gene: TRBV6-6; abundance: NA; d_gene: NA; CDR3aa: CASSYGQGGEQYF; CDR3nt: TGTGCCAGCAGTTACGGTCAGGGCGGTGAGCAGTACTTC
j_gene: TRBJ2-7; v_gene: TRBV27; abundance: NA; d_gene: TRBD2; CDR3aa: CASSPGGHYEQYF; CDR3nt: TGTGCCAGCAGCCCGGGGGGGCACTACGAGCAGTACTTC
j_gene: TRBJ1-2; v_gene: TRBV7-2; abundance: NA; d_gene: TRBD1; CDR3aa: CASSSRQGVDGYTF; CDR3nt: TGTGCCAGCAGCTCTAGGCAGGGGGTTGATGGCTACACCTTC
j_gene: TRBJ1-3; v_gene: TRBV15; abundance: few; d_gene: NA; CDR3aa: CATSRDFLGVGNTIYF; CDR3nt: TGTGCCACCAGCAGAGATTTCCTAGGTGTTGGGAACACCATATATTTT
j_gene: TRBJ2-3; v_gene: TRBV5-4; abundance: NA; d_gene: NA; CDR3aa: CASSPQGLKISTDTQYF; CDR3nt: TGTGCCAGCAGCCCCCAAGGACTAAAAATAAGCACAGATACGCAGTATTTT
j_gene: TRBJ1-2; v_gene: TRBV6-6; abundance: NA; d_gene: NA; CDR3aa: CASSYSGDSNYGYTF; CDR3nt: TGTGCCAGCAGTTACTCGGGTGACAGTAACTATGGCTACACCTTC
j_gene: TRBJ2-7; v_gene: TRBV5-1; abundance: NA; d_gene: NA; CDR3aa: CASSLGATGEQYF; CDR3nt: TGCGCCAGCAGCTTGGGGGCGACAGGCGAGCAGTACTTC
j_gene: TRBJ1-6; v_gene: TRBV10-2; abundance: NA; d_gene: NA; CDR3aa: CASSEATGWRNSPLHF; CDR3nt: TGCGCCAGCAGTGAGGCGACCGGCTGGCGGAATTCACCCCTCCACTTT
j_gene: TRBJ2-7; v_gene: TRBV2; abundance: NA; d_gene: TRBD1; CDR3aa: CASKPGQGPPRHF; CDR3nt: TGTGCCAGCAAACCGGGACAGGGCCCCCCCCGGCACTTC
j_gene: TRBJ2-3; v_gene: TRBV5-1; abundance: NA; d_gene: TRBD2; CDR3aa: CASSGTSGVPSSTDTQYF; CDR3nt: TGCGCCAGCAGCGGGACTAGCGGGGTCCCTTCTAGCACAGATACGCAGTATTTT
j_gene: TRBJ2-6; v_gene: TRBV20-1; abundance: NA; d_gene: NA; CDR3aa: CSASVASGANVLTF; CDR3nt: TGCAGTGCTAGTGTTGCGAGTGGGGCCAACGTCCTGACTTTC
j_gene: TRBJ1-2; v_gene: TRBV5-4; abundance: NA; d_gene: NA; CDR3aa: CASRAPGQLYGYTF; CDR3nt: TGTGCCAGCAGGGCCCCTGGGCAGCTCTATGGCTACACCTTC
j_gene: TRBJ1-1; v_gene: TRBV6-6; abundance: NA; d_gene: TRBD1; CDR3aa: CASSPRDRGSGTEAFF; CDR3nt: TGTGCCAGCAGTCCCCGGGACAGGGGTTCAGGCACTGAAGCTTTCTTT
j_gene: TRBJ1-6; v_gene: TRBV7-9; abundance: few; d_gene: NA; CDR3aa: CASSREGSPLHF; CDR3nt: TGTGCCAGCAGCCGGGAGGGATCACCCCTCCACTTT
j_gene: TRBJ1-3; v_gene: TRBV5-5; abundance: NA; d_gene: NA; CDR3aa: CASSDLPVLSGNTIYF; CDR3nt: TGTGCCAGCAGCGACTTACCGGTCCTCTCTGGAAACACCATATATTTT
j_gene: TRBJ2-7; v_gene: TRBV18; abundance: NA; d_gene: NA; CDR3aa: CASSPPPGSEQYF; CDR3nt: TGTGCCAGCTCACCTCCCCCGGGGAGCGAGCAGTACTTC
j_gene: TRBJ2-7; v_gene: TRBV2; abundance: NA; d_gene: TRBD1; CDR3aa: CASSVGTGEQYF; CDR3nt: TGTGCCAGCAGTGTGGGGACAGGCGAGCAGTACTTC
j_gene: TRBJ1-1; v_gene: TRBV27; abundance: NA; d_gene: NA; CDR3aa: CASSLRQEHTEAFF; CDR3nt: TGTGCCAGCAGTTTAAGACAGGAGCACACTGAAGCTTTCTTT
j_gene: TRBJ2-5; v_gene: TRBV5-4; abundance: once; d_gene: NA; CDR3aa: CASSPSGGETQYF; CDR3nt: TGTGCCAGCAGCCCGTCAGGTGGGGAGACCCAGTACTTC
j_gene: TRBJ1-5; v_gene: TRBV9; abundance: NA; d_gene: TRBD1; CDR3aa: CASSPPGQGGNSRNQPQHF; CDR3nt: TGTGCCAGCAGCCCTCCGGGACAGGGAGGTAATAGCCGCAATCAGCCCCAGCATTTT